This T cell receptor beta chain was captured in a study of identical twins. Study-wide results and caveats: These conclusions were based on statistical analysis (cross-sectional, not following the same donors).

TCRdb re-derived calls from the 5' RACE reads in MiXCR, one entry per CDR3 protein. This table holds a few hundred thousand distinct CDR3 sequences, roughly 9% found once. This clonotype came up many times. Its antigen is unknown. Donors were all healthy Caucasians. The CDR3 totals 15 residues. The germline gives CDR1 LGHDT, CDR2 YNNKEL (reference sequence). Germline trimming cut 6 bases from V and 3 bases from J; bases unmatched to any gene: 7. V and J are TRBV3-1 and TRBJ2-3, with 9 bases fitting TRBD1. Sequencing used naive T cells sorted from blood. The receptor was isolated from a woman between 45 and 60 years old in good health. The CDR3 nucleotides read TGTGCCAGCAGTTACGGGACAGGGACGACAGATACGCAGTATTTT. Translated, it gives CASSYGTGTTDTQYF.